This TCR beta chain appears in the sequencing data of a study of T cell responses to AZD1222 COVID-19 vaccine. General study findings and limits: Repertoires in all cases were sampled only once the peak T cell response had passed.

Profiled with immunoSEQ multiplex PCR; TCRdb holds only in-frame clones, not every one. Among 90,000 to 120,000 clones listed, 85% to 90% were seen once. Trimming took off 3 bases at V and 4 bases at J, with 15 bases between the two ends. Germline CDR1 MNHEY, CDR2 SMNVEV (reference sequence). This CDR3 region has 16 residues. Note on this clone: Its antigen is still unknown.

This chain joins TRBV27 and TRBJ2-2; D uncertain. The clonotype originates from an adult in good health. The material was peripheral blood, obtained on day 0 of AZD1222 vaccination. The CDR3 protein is CASSFTASVTTGELFF. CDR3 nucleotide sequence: TGTGCCAGCAGTTTTACCGCCAGCGTAACCACCGGGGAGCTGTTTTTT.